One and the same sample provided the 19 T cell receptor beta chains below, sequenced in a study of glioma-infiltrating T cells. Amplification of TCR alpha and beta CDR3 regions from RNA used iRepertoire nested multiplex PCR. TCRdb called the multiplex PCR reads again in MiXCR, with one record for every CDR3 protein. The table lists 45,000 or so distinct CDR3 sequences, 20% to 25% of them singletons. Sequenced material: glioma tissue, nonneoplastic brain tissue, or PBMCs (not recorded which). The receptors stem from a human donor with low-grade glioma or glioblastoma, undergoing nonglioma brain surgery, or in good health (not recorded which).

Comment on this clonotype: This clone may be a read error of a much larger clone one base away. Here the CDR3 reads CAGSLFSHEEWTQYF. The CDR3 DNA sequence: TGTGCCGGCAGCTTATTCTCACATGAAGAATGGACCCAGTACTTC. The V gene is TRBV7-2, the J gene TRBJ2-5; D is undetermined. The length of the CDR3 is 15 residues. Per the germline V gene, CDR1 is SGHTA and CDR2 is FQGNSA. The whole variable domain, remainder taken from reference TRBV7-2 and TRBJ2-5, is GAGVSQSPSNKVTEKGKDVELRCDPISGHTALYWYRQSLGQGLEFLIYFQGNSAPDKSGLPSDRFSAERTGGSVSTLTIQRTQQEDSAVYLCAGSLFSHEEWTQYFGPGTRLLVL.

With respect to this clonotype: One end of the junction is discordant with germline, which a read error may explain. This chain connects TRBV20-1 to TRBJ2-4; a possible D gene is TRBD2 (5 bases). This CDR3 region has 13 residues. Germline V gene sequence: CDR1 DFQATT, CDR2 SNEGSKA (reference sequence). Here the CDR3 DNA reads TGCAGTGTCTTCGTGCTAGCCAAAAACATTCAGCACTTC. It specifies CSVFVLAKNIQHF.

This clonotype was counted a few times. The chain is built from TRBV30 and TRBJ1-5, with TRBD1 matching 10 bases. In germline, CDR1 is GTSNPN, CDR2 SVGIG (reference sequence). There are 15 residues in the CDR3. The V segment lost 7 bases and the J segment 4 bases; nucleotides outside the gene matches: 10. The CDR3 sequence is CASRQGASWNQPQHF. The CDR3 region has the DNA TGTGCCTCTCGACAGGGGGCGAGTTGGAATCAGCCCCAGCATTTT.

This clonotype has ten or more counts. The CDR3 nucleotides are TGTGCCAGCAGCTTTCGCGATACGCAGTATTTT. It specifies CASSFRDTQYF. The chain joins TRBV7-6 to TRBJ2-3; D is undetermined. Germline-derived CDR1 and CDR2 are SGHVS and FNYEAQ. Trimming left V 3 bases short and J 6 bases short, with 4 bases between. The CDR3 sequence is 11 residues long.

Concerning this clonotype: This may be a read error, as it is one base from a much larger clone. CDR3 region: CASSIAGPYGQYF. The CDR3, as DNA: TGTGCCAGTAGTATAGCAGGACCCTACGGGCAGTACTTC. The chain employs TRBV19 and TRBJ2-7; D uncertain. Germline assignment: CDR1 LNHDA and CDR2 SQIVND (reference sequence). The CDR3 is 13 residues long.

A few counts support this clonotype. This chain connects TRBV30 to TRBJ1-1, with D perhaps matching TRBD1 (5 bases). The germline V gene encodes CDR1 GTSNPN and CDR2 SVGIG (reference sequence). The V end lost 2 bases, the J end lost 2 bases, and 9 bases lay between the germline ends. This CDR3 comprises 13 residues. DNA of the CDR3: TGTGCCTGGAGTCTCGACAGTAACACTGAAGCTTTCTTT. Protein product: CAWSLDSNTEAFF. Filled out from reference TRBV30 and TRBJ1-1, the complete variable domain reads SQTIHQWPATLVQPVGSPLSLECTVEGTSNPNLYWYRQAAGRGLQLLFYSVGIGQISSEVPQNLSASRPQDRQFILSSKKLLLSDSGFYLCAWSLDSNTEAFFGQGTRLTVV.

This clonotype was picked up many times. This chain uses TRBV7-2 with TRBJ2-7, with TRBD1 as a possible D gene (6 bases). Germline-derived CDR1 and CDR2 are SGHTA and FQGNSA. Trimming left V 5 bases short and J 0 bases short, with 11 bases between. CDR3 length equals 14 residues. This CDR3 is CASSVQGSSYEQYF. The CDR3 DNA follows: TGTGCCAGCAGCGTACAGGGCAGCTCCTACGAGCAGTACTTC.

About this clonotype: A single base separates this from a much larger clone, so it may be a read error. V gene TRBV7-9 combines with J gene TRBJ2-1; no reliable D call. Between the trimmed V and J ends, which lost 4 bases and 3 bases, there was a span of 10 bases. Germline V gene lookup returns CDR1 SEHNR and CDR2 FQNEAQ (reference sequence). The CDR3 has 14 amino acids. CDR3 DNA: TGTGCCAGCAGCTCAGCCATGGGCTACAATGAGCAGTTCTTC. Protein product: CASSSAMGYNEQFF.

Points on this clonotype: Without the conserved terminal phenylalanine or tryptophan, this CDR3 likely stems from a read error. V usage is TRBV27 and J usage is TRBJ2-7; D is unresolved. CDR1 and CDR2 from the germline V gene are MNHEY and SMNVEV (reference sequence). CDR3 size: 11 residues. The CDR3 sequence is CVSSFLNEQYA. The CDR3 DNA reads TGTGTCAGCAGTTTCTTGAACGAGCAGTACGCC.

This clonotype was recorded many times. The chain carries TRBV6-1 and TRBJ2-3, with unresolved D. Germline V gene data show CDR1 as MNHNS and CDR2 as SASEGT. The CDR3 runs to 12 residues. V shed 6 bases and J shed 2 bases, with 6 bases lying between them. The DNA for the CDR3 is TGTGCCAGCAGCCGGACCACAGATACGCAGTATTTT. This sequence encodes CASSRTTDTQYF.

This clonotype has a handful of counts. A read error may account for a junction end that differs from germline. The chain recombines TRBV12-3 or TRBV12-4 with TRBJ2-5, with TRBD2 matching over 8 bases. CDR3 size: 13 residues. The CDR3 here is CASRLAGQETQYF. In nucleotides, the CDR3 is TGTGCCAGCAGATTAGCGGGACAAGAGACCCAGTACTTC.

Ten or more counts support this clonotype. The rearrangement links TRBV3-1 to TRBJ1-2; 9 nucleotides align to TRBD1. V lost 4 bases, J lost 4 bases, and 13 bases stayed unmatched. The germline CDR1 and CDR2 sequences are LGHDT and YNNKEL (reference sequence). This CDR3 region has 17 residues. The CDR3 DNA follows: TGTGCCAGCAGCCCCAAACAGGGGGCGCGGTGGATCTATGGCTACACCTTC. The encoded protein is CASSPKQGARWIYGYTF.

The chain uses TRBV2 and TRBJ1-1; weak D call: TRBD1 (6 bases). V shed 6 bases and J shed 0 bases, with 17 bases lying between them. The CDR3 totals 16 residues. CDR1 and CDR2 (germline): SNHLY, FYNNEI. The CDR3: CASRDSGSLMNTEAFF. In DNA form, the CDR3 reads TGTGCCAGCAGGGACAGCGGCAGCCTAATGAACACTGAAGCTTTCTTT.

This clonotype was counted ten times or more. V is TRBV7-9 and J is TRBJ1-1; D is possibly TRBD1 (6 bases). V gave up 1 base and J gave up 7 bases, with 16 bases separating them. This CDR3 is built from 15 residues. The germline gives CDR1 SEHNR, CDR2 FQNEAQ (reference sequence). CDR3 sequence: CASSLGRGGQSEAFF. In nucleotides, the CDR3 is TGTGCCAGCAGCTTAGGGCGGGGGGGGCAGAGTGAAGCTTTCTTT.

This clonotype came up many times. The rearrangement uses TRBV19 and TRBJ2-3; maybe TRBD2 (5 bases). This CDR3 comprises 14 residues. The V end was cut by 7 bases, the J end by 2 bases, with 13 bases between. Germline CDR1 and CDR2: LNHDA and SQIVND (reference sequence). The CDR3 coding sequence is TGTGCCAGTAAGGGTCGGGGAAACACAGATACGCAGTATTTT. It is translated as CASKGRGNTDTQYF.

This clonotype was seen at least ten times. The rearrangement links TRBV7-8 to TRBJ1-1; TRBD1 matches 8 bases. V lost 2 bases to trimming and J lost 0 bases; unmatched junction nucleotides: 5. Germline V gene data show CDR1 as SGHVS and CDR2 as FQNEAQ. The CDR3 loop spans 16 amino acids. The chain's CDR3 is CASSLQGAEVNTEAFF. In DNA form, the CDR3 reads TGTGCCAGCAGCTTACAGGGGGCGGAGGTGAACACTGAAGCTTTCTTT.

In regard to this clonotype: With a much larger clone just one base away, this may be a read error. This chain uses TRBV29-1 with TRBJ2-1; possible D gene TRBD1, 5 bases. The germline V gene has CDR1 SQVTM and CDR2 ANQGSEA. This CDR3 contains 12 residues. In DNA, the CDR3 is TGCAGCGTTGAGGGGCTCCTCAATGAGCAGCTCTTC. As protein: CSVEGLLNEQLF.

This clonotype was recorded at least ten times. J is TRBJ1-1 and V is TRBV4-1; no clear D. Deletions cut 0 bases from V and 8 bases from J, with 19 bases between. The CDR3 length is 16 residues. Germline loops: CDR1 MGHRA, CDR2 YSYEKL. CDR3 in amino acids: CASSQDGYTRGGEAFF. The CDR3 DNA sequence: TGCGCCAGCAGCCAAGATGGATATACCCGAGGAGGGGAAGCTTTCTTT.

In the case of this clonotype: A clone one base away is much larger, so this may be a read error. This chain joins TRBV10-2 and TRBJ2-5, with D possibly being TRBD2 (5 bases). The V end lost 6 bases, the J end lost 2 bases, and 16 bases lay between the germline ends. The CDR3 has 15 residues. Germline V lookup: CDR1 WSHSY, CDR2 SAAADI. The CDR3 sequence is CASRTSSSLQETQYF. In DNA form, the CDR3 reads TGCGCCAGCAGGACCTCTTCTAGCCTTCAAGAGACCCAGTACTTC.